This record looks at one T cell receptor (beta chain) sequence and its context. This clonotype was observed a few times. No antigen is known for it. No quality values exist for individual bases; no much larger clone is one base distant. The sample is drawn from a study of blood T cells in healthy people across ages (dated by TCRdb to between 2014 and 2017). General notes on the study: In model experiments, roughly one uniquely barcoded TCR beta cDNA molecule per two T cells was captured by template switching. To avoid experimental bias, donors of different ages were randomly spread across the sequencing lanes. The donors were split into four age groups: young (average about 16 years), middle-aged (roughly 42), aged (around 67) and long-lived (roughly 86). Using the same blood draw, the study looked at two additional independent replicas of 1 million unique cDNA reads for two donors, one aged 18 to 29 and the other aged 80 or older. To track age-related changes in TCR beta repertoire diversity, the study relied on deep sequencing normalized with unique cDNA molecular identifiers.

The 39 donors, aged roughly 6 to 95 years, were systemically healthy Caucasian individuals from Russia. Around 10 milliliters of peripheral blood were drawn from each donor into EDTA-treated Vacutainer tubes. Ficoll-Paque density-gradient centrifugation was used to isolate PBMCs, with at least 6.5 million per sample. Total RNA, at least 6 micrograms per sample, was extracted from PBMCs with Trizol reagent. Naive CD45RAhigh/CD27high T cell percentages were measured by flow cytometry on a PBMC aliquot from every donor. Its CDR3 holds 16 amino acids, cysteine through phenylalanine. Kept here is only the CDR3 DNA, which spans 48 bases and is read in frame from base 1. The paper's findings and limits, for the study overall: Estimates of total diversity based on one million sequenced T cells were regarded as lower bounds and as underestimates. Since profiling was done on bulk unsorted PBMCs, naive and antigen-experienced compartments could not be conclusively compared. Because the CMV infection status of the donors was unknown, age-related changes in expanded clonotypes may potentially have been confounded. Compared with the aged group, more naive CD4+ T cells, fewer expanded clones and increased TCR diversity were shown by the long-lived group, suggesting age selection. As age increased, observed TCR beta diversity per million T cells dropped in a roughly linear way, and a significant reduction was already evident by age 40. A strong correlation was found between observed TCR beta diversity and the percentage of naive T cells measured by flow cytometry.

Library preparation employed 5' RACE. Sequenced on an Illumina HiSeq 2500. A second PCR of roughly 6 to 11 cycles was run with a J-beta primer mix and a sample-barcoded 5' primer. Each TCR beta cDNA molecule received a unique molecular identifier from a template-switch 5' adaptor carrying 12 random nucleotides. At least 2.5 million CDR3-containing paired-end reads were obtained from each sample. All of the RNA was converted into first-strand cDNA using the Mint cDNA synthesis kit, with a TRBC-specific oligonucleotide serving as the primer. All cDNA was treated with uracil-DNA glycosylase and then went through a first 18-cycle PCR with the universal primers M1SS and BC2_uni_R. Processing in the source paper ran as follows. Each sample was normalized by randomly selecting 1 million high-quality reads, each carrying a distinct molecular identifier. Reads sharing molecular identifiers were discarded rather than binned into consensus sequences. CDR3 identification, clonotype clustering and error correction used MiTCR with a Q25 quality threshold and the strictest error-elimination algorithm. A nonparametric unseen species model with Euler transformation was used to estimate lower-bound total TCR beta diversity. The public reads were reanalyzed by TCRdb: fastp trimming at Q25, MiXCR alignment, in-frame beta chains only. Rows merge per CDR3 protein into single entries with the most common DNA and genes. Clone size and V and J calls follow TCRdb, not the original study. In all, the sample holds about 1.6 million distinct CDR3 sequences, and roughly a third of those were seen once. The ten biggest clones cover 11% of the sample.

The receptor's source is a woman aged 25 to 45 in good health. In this chain, TRBV21-1 is recombined with TRBJ1-5. TRBV21-1 is assigned pseudogene status. Sequenced material: blood. The DNA sequence follows: TGTGCCAGCAGCACGGGATTGCGGGCGGTCGATCAGCCCCAGCATTTT. This encodes CASSTGLRAVDQPQHF.